The 27 T cell receptor beta chains below were found in one sample sequenced in a study of T cells in Graves' hyperthyroidism and ophthalmopathy. Amplified TCR beta CDR3 regions derived from RNA transcripts. An initial round of RT-PCR targeting the TCR CDR3 relied on the HTBI primer set. TCRdb ran MiXCR on the multiplex PCR reads and lists one entry per CDR3 protein. This table holds around 620,000 distinct CDR3 sequences, 15% to 20% found once. Source material: blood. Receptors originate from a woman younger than 45 with Graves' hyperthyroidism.

The CDR3 spells CATSVGVTTDTQYF. The CDR3 coding sequence is TGTGCCACCAGTGTTGGAGTAACCACAGATACGCAGTATTTT. The J gene is TRBJ2-3, the V gene TRBV24-1; D is uncertain. CDR1 is KGHDR and CDR2 is SFDVKD in the germline V gene. This CDR3 comprises 14 residues. The germline V and J ends were trimmed by 5 bases and 2 bases, with 10 bases remaining between them.

The rearrangement links TRBV7-2 to TRBJ1-1; 7 positions match TRBD1. The V gene's germline CDR1 is SGHTA and CDR2 FQGNSA. The trim removed 1 base at V and 5 bases at J, leaving 4 bases unmatched. The CDR3 totals 14 residues. The CDR3 sequence is CASSLVGTATEAFF. The CDR3, as DNA: TGTGCCAGCAGCTTAGTCGGGACAGCGACTGAAGCTTTCTTT.

On this clonotype itself: A much larger clonotype is one base distant, so this may be a read error. The CDR3 bases are TGTGCCACCAGTCGACCCGGGACAGTGACCTACGAGCAGTACTTC. Translation: CATSRPGTVTYEQYF. The chain links TRBV28 to TRBJ2-7, with 7 bases aligning to TRBD1. The CDR3 has 15 residues. Germline CDR1 reads MDHEN; CDR2 reads SYDVKM.

V and J are TRBV20-1 and TRBJ2-3, with 7 bases identical to TRBD1. In germline, CDR1 is DFQATT, CDR2 SNEGSKA (reference sequence). The CDR3 sequence is 18 residues long. J lost 5 bases, V lost 1 base, and 18 bases had no gene match. The CDR3 here is CSARGVGVRGPGVDTQYF. CDR3 sequence (DNA): TGCAGTGCTAGAGGAGTCGGGGTAAGGGGGCCCGGAGTAGATACGCAGTATTTT.

This chain joins TRBV20-1 and TRBJ2-7; a possible D gene is TRBD2 (5 bases). This CDR3 has 14 residues. Germline V CDR1 and CDR2: DFQATT, SNEGSKA (reference sequence). With 2 bases removed from V and 0 bases from J, the gap between germline ends came to 11 bases. The CDR3: CSARSGRSSYEQYF. Here the CDR3 DNA reads TGCAGTGCTAGATCGGGGAGAAGCTCCTACGAGCAGTACTTC.

This clonotype has at least ten counts. The rearrangement uses TRBV28 and TRBJ2-3; 10 nucleotides agree with TRBD2. This CDR3 region has 16 residues. V shed 6 bases and J 8 bases; nucleotides not matched to a gene: 14. Per germline, CDR1 MDHEN and CDR2 SYDVKM. DNA for the CDR3: TGTGCCAGCAGAGTCGAAGCGGGAGGGCCGGGGAGTACGCAGTATTTT. Its translation is CASRVEAGGPGSTQYF.

A few counts support this clonotype. The J gene is TRBJ2-7, the V gene TRBV10-3; D remains ambiguous. CDR3 size: 14 residues. Germline values: CDR1 ENHRY, CDR2 SYGVKD. Trimming took off 6 bases at V and 4 bases at J, with 16 bases between the two ends. CDR3 loop: CAISPSGSYYEQYF. Written as DNA, the CDR3 is TGTGCCATCAGCCCGTCCGGGTCCTATTACGAGCAGTACTTC.

This clonotype was seen once. This may be a read error, as it is one base from a much larger clone. This sequence joins TRBV6-1 and TRBJ1-1; D is ambiguous. CDR3 length: 14 amino acids. The germline V gene encodes CDR1 MNHNS and CDR2 SASEGT. The CDR3 spells CASKAGQMNTKAFF. The CDR3 DNA sequence: TGTGCCAGCAAGGCGGGTCAGATGAACACTAAAGCTTTCTTT.

This clonotype showed up many times. V and J are TRBV11-3 and TRBJ2-3; D is perhaps TRBD1 (5 bases). Trimming cost V 5 bases and J 5 bases, with 8 bases left between them. CDR1 and CDR2 (germline): SGHNT, YENEEA. The CDR3 runs to 12 residues. CDR3 DNA: TGTGCCAGCAGCAACCAGGGAGATACGCAGTATTTT. Encoded protein: CASSNQGDTQYF.

This clonotype has just a few counts. V and J are TRBV10-3 and TRBJ2-1; 10 nucleotides align to TRBD2. The length of the CDR3 is 16 residues. V was clipped by 2 bases and J by 2 bases; unmatched bases: 3. Germline V gene data show CDR1 as ENHRY and CDR2 as SYGVKD. This chain's CDR3 is CAISESSGRTYNEQFF. CDR3 DNA sequence: TGTGCCATCAGTGAGAGTAGCGGGAGGACCTACAATGAGCAGTTCTTC.

The chain has TRBV25-1 and TRBJ2-7; unclear D gene. Germline values: CDR1 MGHDK, CDR2 SYGVNS. The CDR3 spans 16 residues. V lost 0 bases, J lost 6 bases, and 18 bases lay in between. The CDR3 DNA sequence: TGTGCCAGCAGTGAATATAGGGATCTCCGACGCTCCGAGCAGTACTTC. It encodes CASSEYRDLRRSEQYF.

Many counts were recorded for this clonotype. This sequence joins TRBV11-3 and TRBJ2-1; TRBD2 matches at 13 bases. Germline V gene data show CDR1 as SGHNT and CDR2 as YENEEA. Trimming at V came to 4 bases and at J to 7 bases, leaving 7 bases not matched to a gene. This CDR3 region has 16 residues. The CDR3 DNA reads TGTGCCAGCAGCTATACTAGCGGGAGGGTTTCTAATGAGCAGTTCTTC. Protein sequence: CASSYTSGRVSNEQFF.

This clonotype was seen a handful of times. This chain uses TRBV10-3 with TRBJ2-2; 10 bases agree with TRBD2. This CDR3 spans 14 amino acids. V lost 8 bases and J lost 1; bases outside the gene matches: 1. Germline V lookup: CDR1 ENHRY, CDR2 SYGVKD. The CDR3 reads CAIRTSGNTGELFF. CDR3 nucleotide sequence: TGTGCCATCCGGACTAGCGGGAACACCGGGGAGCTGTTTTTT.

This clonotype was counted many times. The chain employs TRBV7-2 and TRBJ1-1; D uncertain. Germline CDR1 and CDR2: SGHTA and FQGNSA. The ends were cut back, 4 bases at V and 7 bases at J, with 13 bases in the middle. CDR3 length: 13 amino acids. DNA for the CDR3: TGTGCCAGCAGCTCGATTTGGGTTGATGAAGCTTTCTTT. It yields the protein CASSSIWVDEAFF.

The J gene is TRBJ1-1, the V gene TRBV5-5; 7 bases agree with TRBD1. CDR1 is SGHKS and CDR2 is YYEKEE in the germline V gene (reference sequence). Unmatched junction bases numbered 12, after V lost 4 bases and J lost 0 bases. The length of the CDR3 is 17 residues. CDR3 residues: CASSPGPEGALNTEAFF. CDR3 nucleotides: TGTGCCAGCAGCCCCGGTCCTGAGGGGGCGTTGAACACTGAAGCTTTCTTT.

The chain combines TRBV11-1 with TRBJ2-3; 9 nucleotides agree with TRBD1. Germline assignment: CDR1 SGHAT and CDR2 FQDESV (reference sequence). This CDR3 is 15 amino acids long. The V gene end was trimmed by 7 bases and the J gene end by 1 base; junction bases not matched to a gene: 6. CDR3 in DNA: TGTGCCAGCACACCCCGGACAGGGGGCACAGATACGCAGTATTTT. It encodes CASTPRTGGTDTQYF.

CDR3 region: CASSLIPGLDGETQYF. The CDR3 bases are TGCGCCAGCAGCTTAATACCGGGACTAGATGGAGAGACCCAGTACTTC. The chain uses TRBV5-1 and TRBJ2-5; 8 nucleotides line up with TRBD2. This CDR3 spans 16 amino acids. J gave up 4 bases and V 2 bases, and 10 bases lay outside the gene matches. CDR1 SGHRS and CDR2 YFSETQ come from the germline V gene.

The chain recombines TRBV3-1 with TRBJ2-1, with D maybe TRBD2 (6 bases). V shed 4 bases and J shed 6 bases, with 10 bases lying between them. The CDR3 has 13 amino acids. Germline values: CDR1 LGHDT, CDR2 YNNKEL (reference sequence). Here the CDR3 reads CASSPGEVNEQFF. The CDR3 DNA sequence: TGTGCCAGCAGCCCCGGGGAGGTCAATGAGCAGTTCTTC.

The chain has TRBV7-3 and TRBJ2-1, with 9 nucleotides matching TRBD2. Germline trimming cut 5 bases from V and 7 bases from J; bases unmatched to any gene: 9. This CDR3 is built from 15 residues. Germline lookup yields CDR1 SGHTA and CDR2 FQGTGA. CDR3 sequence: CASSRAGGVGNEQFF. CDR3 nucleotides: TGTGCCAGCAGCCGAGCGGGAGGAGTAGGGAATGAGCAGTTCTTC.

At least ten counts were recorded for this clonotype. V gene TRBV7-8 combines with J gene TRBJ2-5; 7 bases are shared with TRBD1. Germline loops: CDR1 SGHVS, CDR2 FQNEAQ. This CDR3 is built from 15 residues. V dropped 1 base and J dropped 6; count of bases not matched to a gene: 8. The CDR3 nucleotides are TGTGCCAGCAGCTTAGGGGCAGGGGGTGGTAAGACCCAGTACTTC. Translated: CASSLGAGGGKTQYF.

In the case of this clonotype: This could be a read error, since a much larger clone is one nucleotide away. The chain is built from TRBV10-3 and TRBJ2-7; the D is unclear. Germline lookup yields CDR1 ENHRY and CDR2 SYGVKD. Trimming shortened V by 2 bases and J by 4 bases, and 9 bases separated the two germline ends. The CDR3 consists of 13 residues. Here the CDR3 reads CAISEATFYEQYF. The DNA of the CDR3 is TGTGCCATCAGTGAGGCGACATTTTACGAGCAGTACTTC.

Ten or more counts support this clonotype. V and J are TRBV18 and TRBJ1-5; possible D gene TRBD1, 6 bases. V lost 1 base and J 4 bases, leaving 8 bases between the germline ends. CDR1 and CDR2 from the germline V gene are KGHSH and LQKENI. CDR3 length: 14 residues. Here the CDR3 reads CASSPQGTNQPQHF. CDR3 nucleotide sequence: TGTGCCAGCTCACCACAGGGGACAAATCAGCCCCAGCATTTT.

This chain links TRBV20-1 with TRBJ2-7; D might be TRBD2 (7 bases). The V gene lost 1 base and the J gene lost 6 bases, with 16 bases spanning the gap. The CDR3 covers 14 residues. Germline lookup yields CDR1 DFQATT and CDR2 SNEGSKA (reference sequence). CDR3 residues: CSARGGGRVSEQYF. The CDR3 DNA reads TGCAGTGCTAGAGGCGGGGGCCGGGTGTCCGAGCAGTACTTC.

Details on this clonotype: This may arise from a read error, as a much more abundant clone is one base away. The V and J genes are TRBV14 and TRBJ2-1, with unresolved D. The V gene's germline CDR1 is SGHDN and CDR2 FVKESK. The CDR3 covers 14 residues. The CDR3 here is CVSSAGASVNEQFF. CDR3 nucleotide sequence: TGTGTCAGCAGCGCTGGTGCATCGGTGAATGAGCAGTTCTTC.

This clonotype was detected a few times. The chain links TRBV29-1 to TRBJ2-7; D perhaps matches TRBD1 (7 bases). Between the trimmed V and J ends, which lost 7 bases and 3 bases, there was a span of 13 bases. Germline-derived CDR1 and CDR2 are SQVTM and ANQGSEA. This CDR3 region has 12 residues. As DNA, the CDR3 is TGCAGCGCGGGGGACAGTTACTACGAGCAGTACTTC. This gives the protein CSAGDSYYEQYF.

In its sample, this clonotype was seen a few times. This chain uses TRBV18 with TRBJ2-7; D perhaps matches TRBD1 (5 bases). The germline CDR1 and CDR2 sequences are KGHSH and LQKENI. Trimming took 3 bases from V and 3 from J, leaving 9 bases between them. This CDR3 is 13 amino acids long. The CDR3 DNA reads as TGTGCCAGCTCACCGTACAGGAGCTACGAGCAGTACTTC. Translating it yields CASSPYRSYEQYF.

There are a few counts of this clonotype. CDR3 sequence (DNA): TGTGCCAGCAGTTTGGAGGGGCTTGAGCAGTTCTTC. Residues: CASSLEGLEQFF. The chain combines TRBV27 with TRBJ2-1, with a weak D call TRBD2 (6 bases). The germline V and J ends were trimmed by 3 bases and 9 bases, with 9 bases remaining between them. Germline V gives CDR1 MNHEY, CDR2 SMNVEV (reference sequence). CDR3 length: 12 residues.